The rows below give T cell receptor beta chains drawn from one sample of a study of cytomegalovirus exposure and HLA in healthy donors. The repertoire was sequenced with immunoSEQ multiplex PCR; TCRdb's copy has only in-frame clones and lacks some. Here the sample spans 110,000 to 150,000 clones, 70% to 85% being singletons. Sequenced sample: PBMCs. Receptors originate from a woman in her sixties or seventies in good health and CMV-seropositive. The CDR3 runs from the conserved cysteine through the conserved F or W. A D gene is named only where the DNA matches it firmly. Size tells how often a clone was seen (once, few, many) or the class of an expanded clone, and some rows leave it out.

size	D	J	V	CDR3	DNA
-	TRBD1	TRBJ1-1	TRBV5-1	CASSLQRQGETEAFF	TGCGCCAGCAGCTTACAAAGACAGGGGGAAACTGAAGCTTTCTTT
-	-	TRBJ1-2	TRBV28	CASREVLRGYTF	TGTGCCAGCAGGGAGGTATTGCGTGGCTACACCTTC
-	TRBD1	TRBJ2-7	TRBV18	CASSPVRTGAYEQYF	TGTGCCAGCTCACCAGTCCGGACAGGGGCCTACGAGCAGTACTTC
-	TRBD1	TRBJ2-7	TRBV12-5	CASAGTGGLREQYF	TGTGCTAGTGCCGGGACAGGGGGCCTACGCGAGCAGTACTTC
-	-	TRBJ1-2	TRBV9	CASSTPRPDSYLYGYTF	TGTGCCAGCAGCACCCCTCGCCCAGACAGCTACCTCTATGGCTACACCTTC
-	-	TRBJ1-1	TRBV6-5	CASRHGGNTEAFF	TGTGCCAGCAGGCACGGGGGGAACACTGAAGCTTTCTTT
-	TRBD1	TRBJ1-1	TRBV7-8	CASSQPTGRTEAFF	TGTGCCAGCAGCCAACCGACAGGGCGTACTGAAGCTTTCTTT
-	TRBD1	TRBJ1-1	TRBV10-1	CASSLGQAPKAFF	TGCGCCAGCAGTTTGGGACAGGCCCCTAAGGCTTTCTTT
-	-	TRBJ2-1	TRBV14	CASSQVAGEQFF	TGTGCCAGCAGCCAAGTTGCGGGAGAGCAGTTCTTC
-	-	TRBJ1-1	TRBV30	CAWSVPSSGGRTEAFF	TGTGCCTGGAGTGTCCCGAGTTCGGGAGGGAGGACTGAAGCTTTCTTT
-	-	TRBJ2-7	TRBV9	CASSVGRVDEQYF	TGTGCCAGCAGCGTAGGGCGGGTCGACGAGCAGTACTTC
-	TRBD1	TRBJ1-5	TRBV28	CASHPLGDRDQPQHF	TGTGCCAGCCACCCCCTTGGGGACAGGGATCAGCCCCAGCATTTT
-	TRBD2	TRBJ2-7	TRBV28	CASSPGGLAGGGYYEQYF	TGTGCCAGCAGCCCCGGGGGGCTAGCGGGAGGGGGGTACTACGAGCAGTACTTC
-	TRBD2	TRBJ2-1	TRBV19	CASREREGGEQFF	TGTGCCAGTAGGGAGCGGGAGGGTGGTGAGCAGTTCTTC
-	-	TRBJ1-2	TRBV27	CASSPIGVIYGYTF	TGTGCCAGCAGTCCTATAGGAGTAATTTATGGCTACACCTTC
few	TRBD2	TRBJ2-7	TRBV7-9	CASSPTLAGSSYEQYF	TGTGCCAGCAGCCCGACCTTAGCGGGGTCCTCCTACGAGCAGTACTTC
-	TRBD2	TRBJ2-1	TRBV7-2	CASTTSGIGNEQFF	TGTGCCAGCACCACTAGCGGGATCGGAAATGAGCAGTTCTTC
-	-	TRBJ2-1	TRBV19	CASSTLRTRDNEQFF	TGTGCCAGTAGTACCCTCAGGACAAGGGACAATGAGCAGTTCTTC
-	-	TRBJ2-3	TRBV29-1	CSVETLGETDTQYF	TGCAGCGTCGAGACCCTGGGAGAGACAGATACGCAGTATTTT
-	TRBD2	TRBJ2-1	TRBV30	CAWSQRHSGSTFF	TGTGCCTGGAGTCAACGCCATAGCGGGAGTACGTTCTTC
-	-	TRBJ2-1	TRBV7-9	CASTSDYQEQFF	TGTGCCAGCACCTCGGACTATCAAGAGCAGTTCTTC
-	TRBD1	TRBJ2-1	TRBV19	CASSIGRTGGYNEQFF	TGTGCCAGTAGTATTGGTCGGACAGGGGGCTACAATGAGCAGTTCTTC
few	TRBD1	TRBJ2-3	TRBV11-2	CASSLDIGQGTDTQYF	TGTGCCAGCAGCTTAGATATCGGACAGGGCACAGATACGCAGTATTTT
-	TRBD2	TRBJ2-1	TRBV7-9	CASSLSEREFGYNEQFF	TGTGCCAGCAGCTTATCCGAGCGGGAATTTGGTTACAATGAGCAGTTCTTC
-	TRBD1	TRBJ2-2	TRBV5-1	CASSLGDRAGELFF	TGCGCCAGCAGCTTGGGGGACAGAGCCGGGGAGCTGTTTTTT
few	-	TRBJ1-2	TRBV28	CASSGREFYGYTF	TGTGCCAGCAGCGGACGGGAGTTCTATGGCTACACCTTC
-	-	TRBJ2-3	TRBV7-7	CASSLQTGSTDTQYF	TGTGCCAGCAGCTTACAGACGGGGAGCACAGATACGCAGTATTTT
-	TRBD2	TRBJ2-7	TRBV9	CASSVGPAPREVEEQYF	TGTGCCAGCAGCGTAGGCCCCGCGCCGCGGGAGGTGGAAGAGCAGTACTTC
-	TRBD1	TRBJ1-1	TRBV2	CASRVDRRLNTEAFF	TGTGCCAGCAGGGTGGACAGGCGTTTGAACACTGAAGCTTTCTTT
-	-	TRBJ2-1	TRBV30	CAWSPGTPEQFF	TGTGCCTGGAGCCCCGGGACTCCTGAGCAGTTCTTC
-	TRBD2	TRBJ2-2	TRBV5-4	CASSSLAGVDPGELFF	TGTGCCAGCAGCTCCCTAGCGGGAGTTGATCCCGGGGAGCTGTTTTTT
-	TRBD1	TRBJ1-1	TRBV11-2	CASSRDRGSTEAFF	TGTGCCAGCAGCCGAGACAGGGGAAGCACTGAAGCTTTCTTT
once	TRBD1	TRBJ2-7	TRBV19	CASSRDRDRGPYEQYF	TGTGCCAGTAGTAGAGACCGGGACAGGGGGCCTTACGAGCAGTACTTC
few	TRBD1	TRBJ2-7	TRBV6-6	CASSYPQGQASSEQYF	TGTGCCAGCAGTTACCCCCAGGGACAGGCCTCCTCTGAGCAGTACTTC
once	TRBD1	TRBJ2-3	TRBV6-1	CASSDRDRGLGTDTQYF	TGTGCCAGCAGTGATCGGGACAGGGGATTAGGTACAGATACGCAGTATTTT
once	-	TRBJ1-2	TRBV29-1	CSVEAPWGGWYGYTF	TGCAGCGTTGAAGCGCCCTGGGGCGGATGGTATGGCTACACCTTC
-	-	TRBJ2-7	TRBV25-1	CASSEWNYEQYF	TGTGCCAGCAGTGAATGGAACTACGAGCAGTACTTC
-	-	TRBJ1-3	TRBV4-3	CASSHTGSGNTIYF	TGCGCCAGCAGCCATACAGGGTCTGGAAACACCATATATTTT
-	-	TRBJ1-1	TRBV29-1	CSVGKSSGNTEAFF	TGCAGCGTTGGTAAATCTAGCGGGAACACTGAAGCTTTCTTT
-	-	TRBJ2-5	TRBV7-3	CASSRLGGGETQYF	TGTGCCAGCAGCCGTTTGGGGGGTGGTGAGACCCAGTACTTC
-	-	TRBJ1-2	TRBV14	CASSQDRGGYGYGYTF	TGTGCCAGCAGCCAAGATAGGGGAGGCTACGGCTATGGCTACACCTTC
few	TRBD2	TRBJ2-7	TRBV11-1	CASSPRTSGMYEQYF	TGTGCCAGCAGCCCCCGGACTAGCGGGATGTACGAGCAGTACTTC
-	TRBD2	TRBJ2-1	TRBV6-4	CASSDRPGTSGRSSYNEQFF	TGTGCCAGCAGTGACCGTCCCGGGACTAGCGGGAGGTCGTCCTACAATGAGCAGTTCTTC
-	-	TRBJ2-7	TRBV2	CASLPSAPSYEQYF	TGTGCCAGCCTTCCTAGCGCTCCCTCCTACGAGCAGTACTTC